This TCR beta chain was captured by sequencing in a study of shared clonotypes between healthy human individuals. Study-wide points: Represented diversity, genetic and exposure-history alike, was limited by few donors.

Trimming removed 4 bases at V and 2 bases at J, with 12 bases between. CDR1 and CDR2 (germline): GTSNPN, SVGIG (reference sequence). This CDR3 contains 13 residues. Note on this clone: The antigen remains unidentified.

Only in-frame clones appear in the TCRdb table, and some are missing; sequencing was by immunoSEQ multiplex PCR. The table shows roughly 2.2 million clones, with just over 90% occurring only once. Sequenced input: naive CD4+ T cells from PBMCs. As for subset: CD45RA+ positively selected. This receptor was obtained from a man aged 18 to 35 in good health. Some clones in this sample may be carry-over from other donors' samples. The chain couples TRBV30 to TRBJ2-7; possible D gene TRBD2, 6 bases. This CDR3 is CAWMLGGTYEQYF. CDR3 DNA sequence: TGTGCCTGGATGCTGGGCGGGACCTACGAGCAGTACTTC.